This entry lists 16 T cell receptor beta chains sequenced from one sample in a study of vaccination effects on CD4 cells after COVID-19. Prior to sequencing, the ViraFEST assay stimulated PBMC with viral peptide pools, which expanded the antigen-specific CD4+ T cells. Culture proceeded for approximately 10 days, and CD4+ T cells were then isolated. Participants got two doses of BNT162b2 or mRNA-1273 vaccine. Assay: immunoSEQ multiplex PCR; the TCRdb copy retains only in-frame clones and omits some. The data hold over 50,000 clones, with around 73% observed a single time. Their recognized antigens are unknown. The starting material was CD4+ T cells from PBMCs cultured with HCoV-229E spike peptides, obtained after COVID-19 vaccination. These receptors were obtained from a human donor who received a COVID-19 vaccine.

The J gene is TRBJ2-3, the V gene TRBV24-1; no clear D gene. Germline V gene data show CDR1 as KGHDR and CDR2 as SFDVKD. Trimming removed 1 base at V and 3 bases at J, with 13 bases between. The CDR3 sequence is 16 residues long. The CDR3 DNA sequence: TGTGCCACCAGTGATTTCCTGGGGTATGGAACAGATACGCAGTATTTT. The encoded protein is CATSDFLGYGTDTQYF.

The chain recombines TRBV4-3 with TRBJ1-2; TRBD1 matches 8 bases. Per the germline V gene, CDR1 is LGHNA and CDR2 is YSLEER. The CDR3 extends over 21 amino acids. The trim removed 0 bases at V and 5 bases at J, leaving 23 bases unmatched. In nucleotides, the CDR3 is TGCGCCAGCAGCCAAGATTTAGGGACTGGAGCCGACAGGGGAACTCGGTATGGCTACACCTTC. It codes for CASSQDLGTGADRGTRYGYTF.

There are a few counts of this clone. This chain connects TRBV5-1 to TRBJ2-1, with D tentatively TRBD1 or TRBD2 (7 bases each). Per germline, CDR1 SGHRS and CDR2 YFSETQ. V was trimmed by 4 bases and J by 1 base, leaving 12 bases between them. The CDR3 length is 15 residues. The CDR3 protein is CASSEQGGSYNEQFF. Written as DNA, the CDR3 is TGCGCCAGCAGCGAGCAGGGGGGGTCCTACAATGAGCAGTTCTTC.

The chain links TRBV5-1 to TRBJ1-1; no reliable D call. CDR1 is SGHRS, CDR2 YFSETQ, per germline. V was clipped by 2 bases and J by 1 base, with 9 bases between them. The CDR3 has 14 residues. The CDR3 reads CASSLRQSNTEAFF. DNA for the CDR3: TGCGCCAGCAGCTTACGGCAGTCGAACACTGAAGCTTTCTTT.

The V and J genes are TRBV11-3 and TRBJ2-7; the D gene is possibly TRBD2 (6 bases). Germline V CDR1 and CDR2: SGHNT, YENEEA. The ends were cut back, 0 bases at V and 5 bases at J, with 14 bases in the middle. The CDR3 spans 15 residues. CDR3 sequence reads: CASSLDPAGRNEQYV. The CDR3 bases are TGTGCCAGCAGCTTAGATCCGGCAGGGAGGAACGAGCAGTACGTC.

The gene calls are TRBV6-1 and TRBJ2-1, with D possibly being TRBD1 (6 bases). Between the trimmed V and J ends, which lost 1 base and 9 bases, there was a span of 16 bases. The CDR3 length is 15 residues. Germline CDR1 and CDR2: MNHNS and SASEGT. The CDR3: CASSEERAIGGEQFF. The CDR3 DNA sequence: TGTGCCAGCAGTGAAGAAAGGGCTATAGGGGGTGAGCAGTTCTTC.

The chain carries TRBV5-6 and TRBJ2-2; 7 nucleotides match TRBD2. This CDR3 spans 14 amino acids. CDR1 and CDR2 from the germline V gene are SGHDT and YYEEEE. J lost 6 bases, V lost 3 bases, and 5 bases had no gene match. The CDR3 DNA sequence: TGTGCCAGCAGCTACGGGGGGACGGCCGGGGAGCTGTTTTTT. It translates to CASSYGGTAGELFF.

The V call is TRBV6-6, the J call TRBJ2-3; D is unresolved. CDR3 size: 14 residues. V lost 7 bases to trimming and J lost 0 bases, with 11 bases between them. Germline CDR1 MNHNY, CDR2 SVGAGI (reference sequence). The CDR3: CASKQPASTDTQYF. In DNA form, the CDR3 reads TGTGCCAGCAAACAGCCGGCTAGCACAGATACGCAGTATTTT.

The chain couples TRBV5-1 to TRBJ2-1, with 10 bases identical to TRBD2. Germline V lookup: CDR1 SGHRS, CDR2 YFSETQ. V was clipped by 4 bases and J by 7 bases; unmatched bases: 8. This CDR3 region has 15 residues. In nucleotides, the CDR3 is TGCGCCAGCAGCCTGCAGCGGGGGGGCCGAAATGAGCAGTTCTTC. Translation gives CASSLQRGGRNEQFF.

The V gene is TRBV5-1, the J gene TRBJ2-7; D gene uncertain. Germline values: CDR1 SGHRS, CDR2 YFSETQ. The CDR3 is 14 amino acids. The V end was cut by 10 bases, the J end by 0 bases, with 17 bases between. The CDR3 reads CALSRSPSSYEQYV. In DNA, the CDR3 is TGCGCCCTCAGCAGGAGCCCGAGCTCCTACGAGCAGTACGTC.

The V gene is TRBV5-1, the J gene TRBJ1-6; possibly TRBD1 for D (6 bases). CDR3 length: 15 amino acids. Deletions cut 1 base from V and 7 bases from J, with 12 bases between. The V gene's germline CDR1 is SGHRS and CDR2 YFSETQ. Here the CDR3 reads CASSLTGGSNSPLHF. In DNA, the CDR3 is TGCGCCAGCAGCTTGACCGGGGGCTCAAATTCACCCCTCCACTTT.

This chain uses TRBV7-3 with TRBJ2-5; TRBD2 matches at 8 bases. With 5 bases clipped from V and 4 bases from J, the junction kept 3 bases outside the gene matches. The CDR3 runs to 13 residues. Germline V gene data show CDR1 as SGHTA and CDR2 as FQGTGA. The CDR3, as DNA: TGTGCCAGCAGCCCGGCGGGGGGAGAGACCCAGTACTTC. This encodes CASSPAGGETQYF.

There are a few counts of this clone. CDR3 in DNA: TGTGCCAGCAGACAGGGAGATGGCTACACCTTC. It yields the protein CASRQGDGYTF. The chain employs TRBV6-5 and TRBJ1-2, with D possibly being TRBD1 (6 bases). The length of the CDR3 is 11 residues. V lost 6 bases to trimming and J lost 6 bases, with 8 bases between them. The germline V gene has CDR1 MNHEY and CDR2 SVGAGI.

This clone was found a few times. The chain recombines TRBV19 with TRBJ1-5, with 9 bases fitting TRBD1. The CDR3 contains 13 residues. V was clipped by 6 bases and J by 4 bases; unmatched bases: 1. Germline CDR1 reads LNHDA; CDR2 reads SQIVND (reference sequence). Here the CDR3 DNA reads TGTGCCAGTAGAGACAGGGGGAATCAGCCCCAGCATTTT. Translation: CASRDRGNQPQHF.

The rearrangement uses TRBV6-5 and TRBJ2-3, with D uncertain. The germline V gene has CDR1 MNHEY and CDR2 SVGAGI. CDR3 length equals 14 residues. V lost 2 bases, J lost 0 bases, and 6 bases lay in between. CDR3 loop: CASSYIYSTDTQYF. CDR3 DNA: TGTGCCAGCAGTTACATCTACAGCACAGATACGCAGTATTTT.

The genes are TRBV19 and TRBJ2-3; 10 bases are a match to TRBD2. CDR3 length equals 16 residues. Germline CDR1 is LNHDA and CDR2 is SQIVND (reference sequence). The V and J ends lost 5 bases and 2 bases, in that order; junction bases with no gene match: 7. The CDR3 reads CASSYMSGGATDTQYF. The CDR3 region has the DNA TGTGCCAGTAGTTATATGAGCGGGGGGGCCACAGATACGCAGTATTTT.